One sample yielded the 16 T cell receptor beta chains listed below, sequenced in a study of T cells in Graves' hyperthyroidism and ophthalmopathy. RNA transcripts were the template for amplifying TCR beta CDR3 regions. HTBI primers were the set used in a first-round RT-PCR of the TCR CDR3. TCRdb processed the multiplex PCR reads anew with MiXCR; each CDR3 protein has one entry. The sample has 600,000 or so distinct CDR3 sequences; about 14% are singletons. Material for sequencing was blood. The receptors were gathered from a woman in her fifties or sixties with Graves' ophthalmopathy.

The chain has TRBV9 and TRBJ2-2, with D possibly being TRBD1 or TRBD2 (5 bases each). The V gene's germline CDR1 is SGDLS and CDR2 YYNGEE. This CDR3 region has 15 residues. Between the trimmed V and J ends, which lost 4 bases and 6 bases, there was a span of 16 bases. The CDR3 region is CASSHSGSSPGELFF. CDR3 nucleotide sequence: TGTGCCAGCAGCCATTCAGGGAGTTCACCCGGGGAGCTGTTTTTT. Drawing the rest from reference TRBV9 and TRBJ2-2, the complete variable domain is DSGVTQTPKHLITATGQRVTLRCSPRSGDLSVYWYQQSLDQGLQFLIQYYNGEERAKGNILERFSAQQFPDLHSELNLSSLELGDSALYFCASSHSGSSPGELFFGEGSRLTVL.

This clonotype occurred a few times. CDR3 amino acids: CASSELPGQGTGSYNSPLHF. CDR3 in DNA: TGTGCCAGCAGTGAACTCCCGGGACAGGGGACGGGCTCCTATAATTCACCCCTCCACTTT. This chain links TRBV2 with TRBJ1-6; 10 nucleotides agree with TRBD1. From germline, CDR1 is SNHLY and CDR2 FYNNEI. This CDR3 comprises 20 residues. After removal of 2 bases from V and 0 bases from J, the junction contained 10 bases not matched to a gene.

Concerning this clonotype itself: This sequence may be a read error, since a much larger clone differs from it by one base. The chain has TRBV29-1 and TRBJ1-1, with D maybe TRBD1 (6 bases). V lost 7 bases, J lost 1 base, and 10 bases lay in between. The germline V gene encodes CDR1 SQVTM and CDR2 ANQGSEA. This CDR3 is built from 12 residues. Written as DNA, the CDR3 is TGCAGCGGGGGACAACAGAACACTGAAGCTTTCTTT. Translation gives CSGGQQNTEAFF.

This clonotype has at least ten counts. V usage is TRBV7-2 and J usage is TRBJ2-5; 8 bases map to TRBD1. The CDR3 spans 15 residues. Germline-derived CDR1 and CDR2 are SGHTA and FQGNSA. Trimming cost V 3 bases and J 5 bases; bases outside gene matches: 8. The CDR3 DNA reads TGTGCCAGCAGCTTGCGGACAGGGTTAGGGGAGACCCAGTACTTC. Protein product: CASSLRTGLGETQYF. Filled out from reference TRBV7-2 and TRBJ2-5, the complete variable domain reads GAGVSQSPSNKVTEKGKDVELRCDPISGHTALYWYRQSLGQGLEFLIYFQGNSAPDKSGLPSDRFSAERTGGSVSTLTIQRTQQEDSAVYLCASSLRTGLGETQYFGPGTRLLVL.

There are a few counts of this clonotype. The chain uses TRBV12-3 or TRBV12-4 and TRBJ2-6; D is uncertain. The CDR3 contains 16 residues. V was shortened by 1 base and J by 0 bases, with 7 bases between the two germline ends. The CDR3 is CASSLGHHSGANVLTF. CDR3 bases: TGTGCCAGCAGTTTAGGCCACCACTCTGGGGCCAACGTCCTGACTTTC.

V and J are TRBV6-2 or TRBV6-3 and TRBJ2-2; D may be TRBD1 (6 bases). The ends were cut back, 0 bases at V and 6 bases at J, with 26 bases in the middle. Germline loops: CDR1 MNHEY, CDR2 SVGEGT. CDR3 length equals 20 residues. The CDR3 bases are TGTGCCAGCAGTTACTCACCTAGCCAATTTTGGGGACATAAGGCCGGGGAGCTGTTTTTT. Protein: CASSYSPSQFWGHKAGELFF.

Notes on this clonotype: It may be a read error: a sequence one base away is much more abundant. The chain uses TRBV6-2 or TRBV6-3 and TRBJ2-1; 12 bases are a match to TRBD2. With 5 bases clipped from V and 11 bases from J, the junction kept 16 bases outside the gene matches. CDR1 is MNHEY and CDR2 is SVGEGT in the germline V gene. CDR3 length equals 17 residues. The CDR3 is CASSGTSGLPARNQQFF. The DNA of the CDR3 is TGTGCCAGCAGTGGGACTAGCGGGCTCCCAGCAAGGAACCAGCAGTTCTTC.

This clonotype appeared many times. The chain carries TRBV11-2 and TRBJ2-2; no clear D gene. CDR1 and CDR2 from the germline V gene are SGHAT and FQNNGV. Trimming took off 5 bases at V and 0 bases at J, with 16 bases between the two ends. The CDR3 spans 17 residues. CDR3: CASSPTSYPPNTGELFF. CDR3 nucleotide sequence: TGTGCCAGCAGCCCCACCAGTTACCCACCGAACACCGGGGAGCTGTTTTTT.

The chain joins TRBV7-2 to TRBJ2-2; 16 positions agree with TRBD2. The CDR3 spans 18 residues. Trimming removed 0 bases from V and 7 bases from J; junction bases left unmatched: 5. Germline CDR1 reads SGHTA; CDR2 reads FQGNSA. CDR3 sequence (DNA): TGTGCCAGCAGCTTAGCACCGGGACTAGCGGGAGGGGTCGGGGAGCTGTTTTTT. Amino acids: CASSLAPGLAGGVGELFF.

This clonotype was observed a handful of times. This sequence joins TRBV20-1 and TRBJ2-1; TRBD1 agrees at 9 bases. CDR3 length equals 17 residues. Germline loops: CDR1 DFQATT, CDR2 SNEGSKA (reference sequence). Unmatched junction bases numbered 10, after V lost 0 bases and J lost 4 bases. The chain's CDR3 is CSARDWGDRVIYNEQFF. CDR3 DNA sequence: TGCAGTGCTAGAGATTGGGGGGACAGGGTAATTTACAATGAGCAGTTCTTC.

This clonotype was detected ten times or more. The chain is built from TRBV5-1 and TRBJ1-4; the D is unclear. This CDR3 is built from 13 residues. CDR1 SGHRS and CDR2 YFSETQ come from the germline V gene. The V end lost 2 bases, the J end lost 6 bases, and 8 bases lay between the germline ends. In DNA, the CDR3 is TGCGCCAGCAGCTTCTCCGGGGATGAAAAACTGTTTTTT. It encodes CASSFSGDEKLFF.

This clonotype occurred many times. CDR3 sequence: CSVARGTGPYEQYF. The CDR3 DNA is TGCAGCGTCGCCCGCGGGACAGGCCCCTACGAGCAGTACTTC. The rearrangement links TRBV29-1 to TRBJ2-7; 8 nucleotides align to TRBD1. This CDR3 has 14 amino acids. Germline V gene lookup returns CDR1 SQVTM and CDR2 ANQGSEA. V was pared by 6 bases and J by 2 bases, with 9 bases of the junction left unmatched.

This clonotype was counted a few times. This chain connects TRBV6-1 to TRBJ2-1; maybe TRBD1 (5 bases). The CDR3 contains 12 residues. Trimming removed 5 bases from V and 9 bases from J, with 11 bases in between. CDR1 and CDR2 (germline): MNHNS, SASEGT. CDR3: CASSSGAPEQFF. The CDR3 DNA follows: TGTGCCAGCAGTAGTGGGGCTCCTGAGCAGTTCTTC.

Many counts were recorded for this clonotype. The gene calls are TRBV3-1 and TRBJ2-2; 7 nucleotides align to TRBD2. Germline loops: CDR1 LGHDT, CDR2 YNNKEL (reference sequence). The V segment lost 6 bases and the J segment 4 bases; nucleotides outside the gene matches: 2. The CDR3 has 13 residues. This CDR3 reads CASRGRVTGELFF. The DNA for the CDR3 is TGTGCCAGCAGGGGGAGGGTCACCGGGGAGCTGTTTTTT.

This clonotype was seen repeatedly, ten times or more. The chain employs TRBV15 and TRBJ2-5; tentative D call: TRBD1 (5 bases). CDR3 length: 16 residues. V was clipped by 5 bases and J by 0 bases, with 16 bases between them. The germline V gene encodes CDR1 LNHNV and CDR2 YYDKDF (reference sequence). CDR3 sequence (DNA): TGTGCCACCAGCCGGACACTCGGACGTGACCAAGAGACCCAGTACTTC. It specifies CATSRTLGRDQETQYF.

V is TRBV19 and J is TRBJ2-5; TRBD2 might be the D (6 bases). This CDR3 is built from 14 residues. Per germline, CDR1 LNHDA and CDR2 SQIVND (reference sequence). The V gene lost 4 bases and the J gene lost 4 bases, with 13 bases spanning the gap. CDR3 protein: CASSTRTTPETQYF. DNA for the CDR3: TGTGCCAGTAGTACTCGGACTACTCCAGAGACCCAGTACTTC.